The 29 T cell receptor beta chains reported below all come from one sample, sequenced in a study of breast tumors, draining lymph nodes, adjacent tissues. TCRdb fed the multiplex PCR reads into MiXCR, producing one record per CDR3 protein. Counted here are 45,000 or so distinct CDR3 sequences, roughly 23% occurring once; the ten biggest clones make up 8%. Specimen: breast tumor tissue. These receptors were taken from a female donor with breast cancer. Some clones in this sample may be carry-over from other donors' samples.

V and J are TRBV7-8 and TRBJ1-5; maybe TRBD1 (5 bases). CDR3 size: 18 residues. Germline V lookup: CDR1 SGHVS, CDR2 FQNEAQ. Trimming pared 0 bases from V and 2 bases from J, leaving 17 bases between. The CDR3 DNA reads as TGTGCCAGCAGCTTAGCTTATGGGGGGGGAGGAGGCAATCAGCCCCAGCATTTT. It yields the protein CASSLAYGGGGGNQPQHF.

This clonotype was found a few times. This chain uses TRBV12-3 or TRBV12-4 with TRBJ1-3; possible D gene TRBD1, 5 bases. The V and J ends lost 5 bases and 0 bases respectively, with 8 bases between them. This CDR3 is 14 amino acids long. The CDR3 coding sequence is TGTGCCAGCAGTGGGGCCTTCTCTGGAAACACCATATATTTT. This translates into CASSGAFSGNTIYF.

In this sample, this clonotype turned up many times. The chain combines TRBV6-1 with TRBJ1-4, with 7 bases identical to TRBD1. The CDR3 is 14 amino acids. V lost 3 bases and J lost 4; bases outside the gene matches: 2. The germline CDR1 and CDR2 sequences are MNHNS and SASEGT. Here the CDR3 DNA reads TGTGCCAGCAGTGAGGACAGGTATAATGAAAAACTGTTTTTT. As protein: CASSEDRYNEKLFF.

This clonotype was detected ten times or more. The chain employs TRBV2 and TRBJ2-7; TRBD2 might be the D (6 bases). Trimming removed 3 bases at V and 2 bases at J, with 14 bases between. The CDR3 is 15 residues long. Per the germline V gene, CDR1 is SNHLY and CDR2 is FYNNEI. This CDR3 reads CASSDRGRSAYEQYF. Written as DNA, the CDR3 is TGTGCCAGCAGTGATCGGGGGAGAAGCGCCTACGAGCAGTACTTC. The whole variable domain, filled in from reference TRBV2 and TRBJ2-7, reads EPEVTQTPSHQVTQMGQEVILRCVPISNHLYFYWYRQILGQKVEFLVSFYNNEISEKSEIFDDQFSVERPDGSNFTLKIRSTKLEDSAMYFCASSDRGRSAYEQYFGPGTRLTVT.

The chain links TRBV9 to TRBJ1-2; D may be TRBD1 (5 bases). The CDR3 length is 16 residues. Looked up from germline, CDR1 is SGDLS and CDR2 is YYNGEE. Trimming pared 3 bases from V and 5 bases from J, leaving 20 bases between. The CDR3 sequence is CASSGGSGTDYYGYTF. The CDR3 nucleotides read TGTGCCAGCAGCGGGGGATCCGGGACCGATTATTATGGCTACACCTTC.

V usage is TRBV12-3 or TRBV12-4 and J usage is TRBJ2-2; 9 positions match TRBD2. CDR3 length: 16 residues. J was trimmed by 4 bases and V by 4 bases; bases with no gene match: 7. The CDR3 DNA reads TGTGCCAGCAGTTCTAGCGGGGACTCCTTCACCGGGGAGCTGTTTTTT. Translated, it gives CASSSSGDSFTGELFF.

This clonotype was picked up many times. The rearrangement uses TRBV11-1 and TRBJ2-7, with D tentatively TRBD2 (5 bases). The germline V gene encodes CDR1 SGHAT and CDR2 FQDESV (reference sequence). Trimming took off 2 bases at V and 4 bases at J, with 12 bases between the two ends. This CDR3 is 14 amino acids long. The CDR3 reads CASSLRGRPYEQYF. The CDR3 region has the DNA TGTGCCAGCAGCTTACGGGGTAGGCCTTACGAGCAGTACTTC. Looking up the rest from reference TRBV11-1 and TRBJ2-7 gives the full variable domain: EAEVAQSPRYKITEKSQAVAFWCDPISGHATLYWYRQILGQGPELLVQFQDESVVDDSQLPKDRFSAERLKGVDSTLKIQPAELGDSAMYLCASSLRGRPYEQYFGPGTRLTVT.

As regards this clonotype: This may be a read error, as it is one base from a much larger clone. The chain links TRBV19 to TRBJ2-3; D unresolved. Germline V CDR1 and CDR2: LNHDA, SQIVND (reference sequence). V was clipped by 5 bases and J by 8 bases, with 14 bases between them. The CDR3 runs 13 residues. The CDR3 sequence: CASSRLGTGTQYF. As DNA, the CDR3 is TGTGCCAGTAGTCGGCTCGGAACGGGTACGCAGTATTTT.

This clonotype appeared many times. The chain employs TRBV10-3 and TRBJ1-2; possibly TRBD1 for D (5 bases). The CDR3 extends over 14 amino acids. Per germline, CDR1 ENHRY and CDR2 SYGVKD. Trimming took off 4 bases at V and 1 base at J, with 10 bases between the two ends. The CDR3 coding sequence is TGTGCCATCAGTGTCGGGGGAGATAACTATGGCTACACCTTC. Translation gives CAISVGGDNYGYTF.

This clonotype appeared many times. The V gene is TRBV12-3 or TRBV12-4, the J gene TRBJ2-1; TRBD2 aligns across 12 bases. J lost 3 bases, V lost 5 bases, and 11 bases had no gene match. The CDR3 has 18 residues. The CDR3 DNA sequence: TGTGCCAGCAGTACTACTGGCGGACTAGCGGGACACTACAATGAGCAGTTCTTC. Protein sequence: CASSTTGGLAGHYNEQFF.

The CDR3 sequence is CATSDSRTGAGYGYTF. DNA for the CDR3: TGTGCCACCAGTGATTCCCGGACAGGGGCTGGGTATGGCTACACCTTC. J is TRBJ1-2 and V is TRBV24-1, with TRBD1 identical over 9 bases. The CDR3 length is 16 residues. The V and J ends lost 2 bases and 5 bases, in that order; junction bases with no gene match: 8. CDR1 is KGHDR and CDR2 is SFDVKD in the germline V gene.

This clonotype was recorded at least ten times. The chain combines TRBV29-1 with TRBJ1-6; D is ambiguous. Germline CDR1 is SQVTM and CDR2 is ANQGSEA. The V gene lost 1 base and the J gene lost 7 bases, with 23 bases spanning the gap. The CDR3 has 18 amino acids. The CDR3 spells CSVEGPQQPIRPNSPLHF. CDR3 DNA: TGCAGCGTTGAAGGCCCCCAACAGCCAATTCGACCAAATTCACCCCTCCACTTT.

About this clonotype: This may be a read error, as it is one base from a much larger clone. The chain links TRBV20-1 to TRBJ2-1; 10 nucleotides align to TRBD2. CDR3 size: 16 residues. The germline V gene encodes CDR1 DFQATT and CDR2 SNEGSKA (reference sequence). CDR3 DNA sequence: TGCAGTGCTAGCCAAACCGCTAGCGGGAGATGGAATGGGCAGTTCTTC. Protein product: CSASQTASGRWNGQFF.

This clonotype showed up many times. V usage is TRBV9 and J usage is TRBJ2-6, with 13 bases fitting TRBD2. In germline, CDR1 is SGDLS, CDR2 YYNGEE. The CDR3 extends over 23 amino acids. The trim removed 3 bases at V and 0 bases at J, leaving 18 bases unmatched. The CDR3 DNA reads TGTGCCAGCAGCGACAGCACCGTACGACTAGCGGGAGGACCGATCTCTGGGGCCAACGTCCTGACTTTC. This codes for CASSDSTVRLAGGPISGANVLTF.

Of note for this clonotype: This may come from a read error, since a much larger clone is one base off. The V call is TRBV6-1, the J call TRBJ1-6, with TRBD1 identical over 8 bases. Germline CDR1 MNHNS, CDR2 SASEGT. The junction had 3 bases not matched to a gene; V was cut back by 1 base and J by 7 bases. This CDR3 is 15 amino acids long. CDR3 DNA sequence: TGTGCCAGCAGTGAAGGACAGGGGTACAATTCACCCCTCCACTTT. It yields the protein CASSEGQGYNSPLHF.

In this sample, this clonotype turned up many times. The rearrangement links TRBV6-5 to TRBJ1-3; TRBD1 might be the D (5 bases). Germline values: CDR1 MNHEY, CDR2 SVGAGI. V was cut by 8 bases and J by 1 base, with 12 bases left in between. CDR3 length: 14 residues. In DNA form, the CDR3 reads TGTGCCAGCGCTCGAGGGGTATCTGGAAACACCATATATTTT. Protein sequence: CASARGVSGNTIYF.

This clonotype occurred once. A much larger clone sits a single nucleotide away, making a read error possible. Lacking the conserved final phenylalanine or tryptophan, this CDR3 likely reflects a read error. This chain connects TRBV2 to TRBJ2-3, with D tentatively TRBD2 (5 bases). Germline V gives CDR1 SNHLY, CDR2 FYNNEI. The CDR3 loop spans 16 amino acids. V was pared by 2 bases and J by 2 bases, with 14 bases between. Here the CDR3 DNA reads TGTGCCAGCAGTGAACAGGCCTCGGGAATCACAGATACGCAGTATTCT. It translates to CASSEQASGITDTQYS.

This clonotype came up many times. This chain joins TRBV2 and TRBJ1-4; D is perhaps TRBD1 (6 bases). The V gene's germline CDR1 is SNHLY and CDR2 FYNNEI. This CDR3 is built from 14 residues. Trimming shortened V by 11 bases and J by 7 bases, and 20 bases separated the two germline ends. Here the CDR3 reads CAGKTGGSLEKLFF. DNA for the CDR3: TGTGCCGGAAAAACGGGGGGCTCCCTTGAAAAACTGTTTTTT. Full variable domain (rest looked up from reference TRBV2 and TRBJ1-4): EPEVTQTPSHQVTQMGQEVILRCVPISNHLYFYWYRQILGQKVEFLVSFYNNEISEKSEIFDDQFSVERPDGSNFTLKIRSTKLEDSAMYFCAGKTGGSLEKLFFGSGTQLSVL.

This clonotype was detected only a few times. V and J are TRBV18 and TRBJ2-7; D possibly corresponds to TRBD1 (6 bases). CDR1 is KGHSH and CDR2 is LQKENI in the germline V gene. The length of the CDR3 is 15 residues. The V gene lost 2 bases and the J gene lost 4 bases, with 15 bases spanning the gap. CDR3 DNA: TGTGCCAGCTCACCAATGGCAGGGGTGTTATACGAGCAGTACTTC. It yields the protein CASSPMAGVLYEQYF. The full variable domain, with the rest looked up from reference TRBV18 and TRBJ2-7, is NAGVMQNPRHLVRRRGQEARLRCSPMKGHSHVYWYRQLPEEGLKFMVYLQKENIIDESGMPKERFSAEFPKEGPSILRIQQVVRGDSAAYFCASSPMAGVLYEQYFGPGTRLTVT.

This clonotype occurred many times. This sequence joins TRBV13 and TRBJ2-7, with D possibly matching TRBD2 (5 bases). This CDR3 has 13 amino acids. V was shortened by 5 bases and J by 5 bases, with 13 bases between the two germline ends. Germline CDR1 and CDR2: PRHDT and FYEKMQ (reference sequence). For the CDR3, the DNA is TGTGCCAGCAGCCAAGGACCGGGGAACGAGCAGTACTTC. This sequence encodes CASSQGPGNEQYF.

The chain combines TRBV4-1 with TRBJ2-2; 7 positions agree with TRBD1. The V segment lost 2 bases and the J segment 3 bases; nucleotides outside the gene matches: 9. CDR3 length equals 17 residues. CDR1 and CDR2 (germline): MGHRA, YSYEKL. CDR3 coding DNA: TGCGCCAGCAGCCAACCGACAGGGCGGAGTGACACCGGGGAGCTGTTTTTT. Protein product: CASSQPTGRSDTGELFF.

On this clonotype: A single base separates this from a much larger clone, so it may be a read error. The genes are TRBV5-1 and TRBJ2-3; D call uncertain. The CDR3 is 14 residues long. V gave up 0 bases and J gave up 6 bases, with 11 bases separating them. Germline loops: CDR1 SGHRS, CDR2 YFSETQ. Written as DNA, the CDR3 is TGCGCCAGCAGCTTGGTGCAGGCGAGCGATACGCAGTATTTT. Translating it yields CASSLVQASDTQYF.

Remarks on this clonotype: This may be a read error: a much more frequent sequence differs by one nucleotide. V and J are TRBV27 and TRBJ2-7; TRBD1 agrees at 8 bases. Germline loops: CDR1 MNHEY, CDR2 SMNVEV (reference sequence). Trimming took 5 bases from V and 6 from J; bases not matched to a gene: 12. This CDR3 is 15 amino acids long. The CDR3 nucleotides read TGTGCCAGCAGTGCCGGGACAGGAGGGTTACTCGAGCAGTACTTC. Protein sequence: CASSAGTGGLLEQYF.

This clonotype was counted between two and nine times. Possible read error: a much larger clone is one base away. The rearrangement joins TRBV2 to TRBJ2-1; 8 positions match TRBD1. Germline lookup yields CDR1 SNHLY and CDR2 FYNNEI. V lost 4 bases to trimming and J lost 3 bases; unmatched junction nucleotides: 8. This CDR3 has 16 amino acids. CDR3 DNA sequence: TGTGCCAGCAGTGGCGGGTGGGGGACAGGCTACAATGAGCAGTTCTTC. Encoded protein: CASSGGWGTGYNEQFF. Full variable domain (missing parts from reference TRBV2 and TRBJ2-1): EPEVTQTPSHQVTQMGQEVILRCVPISNHLYFYWYRQILGQKVEFLVSFYNNEISEKSEIFDDQFSVERPDGSNFTLKIRSTKLEDSAMYFCASSGGWGTGYNEQFFGPGTRLTVL.

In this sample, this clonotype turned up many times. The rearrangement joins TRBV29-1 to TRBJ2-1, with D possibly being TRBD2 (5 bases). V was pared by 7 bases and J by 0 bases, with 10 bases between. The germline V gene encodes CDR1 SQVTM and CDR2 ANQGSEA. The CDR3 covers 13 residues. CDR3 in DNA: TGCAGCGCCATAGCGTCCTCCTACAATGAGCAGTTCTTC. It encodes CSAIASSYNEQFF.

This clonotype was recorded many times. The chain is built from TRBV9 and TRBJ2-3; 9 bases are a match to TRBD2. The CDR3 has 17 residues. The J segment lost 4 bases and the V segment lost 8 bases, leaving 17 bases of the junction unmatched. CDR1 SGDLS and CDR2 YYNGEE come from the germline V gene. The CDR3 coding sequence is TGTGCCAGTAACCCGGGAGGTAGCGGGAGTGGAGCAGATACGCAGTATTTT. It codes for CASNPGGSGSGADTQYF.

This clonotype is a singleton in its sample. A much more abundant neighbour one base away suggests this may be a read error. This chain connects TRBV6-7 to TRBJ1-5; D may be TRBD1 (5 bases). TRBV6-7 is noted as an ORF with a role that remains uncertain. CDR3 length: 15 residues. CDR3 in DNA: TGTGCCAGCTGTTACCTAGGGGAGCGCAATCAGCCCCAGCATTTT. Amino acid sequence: CASCYLGERNQPQHF.

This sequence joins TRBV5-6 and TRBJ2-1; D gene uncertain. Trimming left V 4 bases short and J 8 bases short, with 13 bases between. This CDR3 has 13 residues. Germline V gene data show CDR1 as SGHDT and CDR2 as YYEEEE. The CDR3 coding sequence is TGTGCCAGCAGCGGCCCAGCGTTCGATGAGCAGTTCTTC. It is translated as CASSGPAFDEQFF. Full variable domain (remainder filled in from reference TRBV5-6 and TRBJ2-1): DAGVTQSPTHLIKTRGQQVTLRCSPKSGHDTVSWYQQALGQGPQFIFQYYEEEERQRGNFPDRFSGHQFPNYSSELNVNALLLGDSALYLCASSGPAFDEQFFGPGTRLTVL.

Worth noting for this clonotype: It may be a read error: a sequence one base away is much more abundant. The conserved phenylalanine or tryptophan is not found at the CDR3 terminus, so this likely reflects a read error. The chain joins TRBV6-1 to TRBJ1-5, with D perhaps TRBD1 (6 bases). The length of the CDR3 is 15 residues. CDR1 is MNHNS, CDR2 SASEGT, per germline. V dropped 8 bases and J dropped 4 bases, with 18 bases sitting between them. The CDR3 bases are TGTGCCAGCGCTGGGGGCGGGGGGCAGAATCAGCCCCAGCATCTT. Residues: CASAGGGGQNQPQHL.